A single sample is the source of the 24 T cell receptor beta chains below, sequenced in a study of post-analysis software for immune sequencing data. Broader study findings: Controls had lower frequencies than patients of 4 or 5 TRBV segments, which included TRBV5-6, TRBV5-1 and TRBV20-1.

Antigens of these TCRs are unknown. Tagging with unique molecular identifiers was a feature of the TCR beta cDNA libraries. TCRdb analysed the PCR reads with MiXCR anew, one entry per CDR3 protein. The data show about 820,000 distinct CDR3 sequences, 53% seen once. Sequenced sample: blood. The receptor source for this set is a girl aged 10 to 17 with multiple sclerosis.

This clonotype was observed a handful of times. V and J are TRBV29-1 and TRBJ1-2; 7 bases map to TRBD1. After removal of 6 bases from V and 5 bases from J, the junction contained 9 bases not matched to a gene. Germline CDR1 SQVTM, CDR2 ANQGSEA. CDR3 size: 13 residues. CDR3 nucleotides: TGCAGCGTAGAAAGGACAGGTGGATATGGCTACACCTTC. It codes for CSVERTGGYGYTF.

This clonotype was seen a handful of times. The chain employs TRBV4-1 and TRBJ2-4, with TRBD2 matching 12 bases. The end of the DNA is better explained by TRBJ2-7, so the J call may be wrong. The CDR3 extends over 15 amino acids. From germline, CDR1 is MGHRA and CDR2 YSYEKL. The CDR3 here is CASSYLAGGSAEQYF. The DNA of the CDR3 is TGCGCCAGCAGCTACCTAGCGGGGGGGTCCGCCGAGCAGTACTTC.

V is TRBV12-3 or TRBV12-4 and J is TRBJ1-2; TRBD1 agrees at 9 bases. V lost 1 base to trimming and J lost 4 bases; unmatched junction nucleotides: 4. There are 15 residues in the CDR3. CDR3: CASSLGDRDTYGYTF. DNA for the CDR3: TGTGCCAGCAGTTTAGGGGACAGGGATACCTATGGCTACACCTTC.

V gene TRBV3-1 combines with J gene TRBJ2-5; D call uncertain. Per germline, CDR1 LGHDT and CDR2 YNNKEL (reference sequence). Trimming stripped 2 bases from V and 5 bases from J, with 12 bases between. The CDR3 sequence is 14 residues long. The CDR3 loop reads CASSQNLGMETQYF. CDR3 DNA: TGTGCCAGCAGCCAAAATTTGGGAATGGAGACCCAGTACTTC.

The chain uses TRBV20-1 and TRBJ2-3; 14 bases fit TRBD2. V was clipped by 6 bases and J by 6 bases; unmatched bases: 14. The germline V gene has CDR1 DFQATT and CDR2 SNEGSKA (reference sequence). This CDR3 has 17 amino acids. The CDR3 sequence: CSATGTSGRGRGDTQYF. CDR3 DNA sequence: TGCAGTGCAACCGGGACTAGCGGGAGAGGAAGAGGGGATACGCAGTATTTT.

The chain combines TRBV29-1 with TRBJ1-5; D unresolved. Trimming took 6 bases from V and 7 from J, leaving 13 bases between them. The CDR3 length is 12 residues. The germline CDR1 and CDR2 sequences are SQVTM and ANQGSEA. In nucleotides, the CDR3 is TGCAGCGTGCAAGGCGACGACCAGCCCCAGCATTTT. Translation: CSVQGDDQPQHF. The full variable domain, rest sourced from reference TRBV29-1 and TRBJ1-5, is SAVISQKPSRDICQRGTSLTIQCQVDSQVTMMFWYRQQPGQSLTLIATANQGSEATYESGFVIDKFPISRPNLTFSTLTVSNMSPEDSSIYLCSVQGDDQPQHFGDGTRLSIL.

The sample holds a few counts of this clonotype. The chain combines TRBV4-1 with TRBJ2-7; D not resolved. Per germline, CDR1 MGHRA and CDR2 YSYEKL. V was clipped by 1 base and J by 0 bases, with 16 bases between them. The length of the CDR3 is 17 residues. The CDR3 region has the DNA TGCGCCAGCAGCCAAGGGGCTTTCAAGGAACTCTCCTACGAGCAGTACTTC. This translates into CASSQGAFKELSYEQYF.

The chain has TRBV5-6 and TRBJ2-1, with TRBD1 identical over 7 bases. The CDR3 runs 15 residues. CDR1 and CDR2 from the germline V gene are SGHDT and YYEEEE. The J segment lost 4 bases and the V segment lost 1 base, leaving 5 bases of the junction unmatched. DNA for the CDR3: TGTGCCAGCAGCTTGTTCGGGACAGAGTACAATGAGCAGTTCTTC. It translates to CASSLFGTEYNEQFF.

The chain links TRBV29-1 to TRBJ1-2; D gene uncertain. Germline CDR1 and CDR2: SQVTM and ANQGSEA. The CDR3 loop spans 14 amino acids. V lost 6 bases to trimming and J lost 1 base, with 15 bases between them. The CDR3 sequence: CSVGSRDYNYGYTF. The DNA of the CDR3 is TGCAGCGTAGGCTCCAGAGACTATAACTATGGCTACACCTTC.

The chain employs TRBV20-1 and TRBJ1-1; D perhaps matches TRBD1 (6 bases). The CDR3 contains 14 residues. V shed 2 bases and J shed 4 bases, with 14 bases lying between them. The germline V gene has CDR1 DFQATT and CDR2 SNEGSKA (reference sequence). The CDR3 loop reads CSARRGTPGTEAFF. The CDR3 DNA sequence: TGCAGTGCTAGACGCGGGACACCGGGCACTGAAGCTTTCTTT.

In its sample, this clonotype was seen once. J is TRBJ2-7 and V is TRBV20-1; D is possibly TRBD1 (6 bases). With 2 bases removed from V and 6 bases from J, the gap between germline ends came to 14 bases. Per germline, CDR1 DFQATT and CDR2 SNEGSKA (reference sequence). The CDR3 runs to 13 residues. CDR3: CSARLGARSEQYF. The CDR3, as DNA: TGCAGTGCTAGACTGGGGGCGCGGAGCGAGCAGTACTTC.

The J gene is TRBJ2-7, the V gene TRBV9; D is undetermined. V was clipped by 0 bases and J by 3 bases, with 10 bases between them. The germline gives CDR1 SGDLS, CDR2 YYNGEE. CDR3 length: 14 amino acids. The chain's CDR3 is CASSVGNADYEQYF. In DNA form, the CDR3 reads TGTGCCAGCAGCGTAGGGAACGCCGACTACGAGCAGTACTTC.

Written as DNA, the CDR3 is TGTGCCAGCAGCCCCCCGGGGGGCACTCGGGAGACCCAGTACTTC. Its protein product is CASSPPGGTRETQYF. This chain uses TRBV7-2 with TRBJ2-7; tentatively, D is TRBD2 (7 bases). Gene TRBJ2-5 matches the end of the DNA better, so the J call may be wrong. This CDR3 contains 15 residues. CDR1 is SGHTA, CDR2 FQGNSA, per germline.

The CDR3: CASSQGDVNTEAFF. CDR3 bases: TGCGCCAGCAGCCAGGGTGATGTGAACACTGAAGCTTTCTTT. This sequence joins TRBV4-1 and TRBJ1-1, with D uncertain. Germline CDR1 is MGHRA and CDR2 is YSYEKL. The germline V and J ends were trimmed by 3 bases and 0 bases, with 8 bases remaining between them. CDR3 length: 14 residues.

The chain combines TRBV20-1 with TRBJ2-7, with a weak D call TRBD2 (7 bases). The CDR3 is 13 amino acids. Germline lookup yields CDR1 DFQATT and CDR2 SNEGSKA (reference sequence). Trimming stripped 6 bases from V and 0 bases from J, with 12 bases between. CDR3 DNA sequence: TGCAGTGCAGCCCGGGGGGCCTCCTACGAGCAGTACTTC. Amino acid sequence: CSAARGASYEQYF.

This sequence joins TRBV7-2 and TRBJ2-3; 14 nucleotides match TRBD2. The CDR3 runs 15 residues. Germline values: CDR1 SGHTA, CDR2 FQGNSA. V was pared by 1 base and J by 9 bases, with 3 bases of the junction left unmatched. This chain's CDR3 is CASSLDGTSGGTQYF. The CDR3 region has the DNA TGTGCCAGCAGCTTAGACGGGACTAGCGGGGGAACGCAGTATTTT. The full variable domain, rest sourced from reference TRBV7-2 and TRBJ2-3, is GAGVSQSPSNKVTEKGKDVELRCDPISGHTALYWYRQSLGQGLEFLIYFQGNSAPDKSGLPSDRFSAERTGGSVSTLTIQRTQQEDSAVYLCASSLDGTSGGTQYFGPGTRLTVL.

This clonotype was recorded once. The chain recombines TRBV5-1 with TRBJ2-5; tentatively, D is TRBD1 or TRBD2 (5 bases each). The V and J ends lost 4 bases and 11 bases respectively, with 21 bases between them. Germline V lookup: CDR1 SGHRS, CDR2 YFSETQ. There are 14 residues in the CDR3. CDR3 sequence reads: CASSRGRFVDKQYF. Here the CDR3 DNA reads TGCGCCAGCAGCCGGGGACGGTTTGTCGACAAGCAGTACTTC.

Comment on this clonotype: Possible read error: a much larger clone is one base away. The genes are TRBV7-3 and TRBJ1-1; 8 bases are shared with TRBD1. Germline CDR1 and CDR2: SGHTA and FQGTGA. V shed 6 bases and J 1 base; nucleotides not matched to a gene: 4. The CDR3 sequence is 14 residues long. The DNA for the CDR3 is TGTGCCAGCAGTCGTGGGACAGGGAACACTGAAGCTTTCTTT. Residues: CASSRGTGNTEAFF.

This clonotype was detected once. The chain has TRBV7-9 and TRBJ2-7, with 8 bases matching TRBD2. The CDR3 spans 17 residues. J was trimmed by 2 bases and V by 5 bases; bases with no gene match: 14. In germline, CDR1 is SEHNR, CDR2 FQNEAQ (reference sequence). The CDR3 nucleotides read TGTGCCAGCAGCGACGAGGTCTCTAGCGGGCCAACCTACGAGCAGTACTTC. Translating it yields CASSDEVSSGPTYEQYF.

The chain employs TRBV7-9 and TRBJ2-7; D call uncertain. The end of the DNA fits TRBJ2-5 better, so the J call may be wrong. This CDR3 is built from 14 residues. CDR1 and CDR2 (germline): SEHNR, FQNEAQ (reference sequence). In DNA form, the CDR3 reads TGTGCCAGCAGCTTAGATGGCGGTCGTCAGACCCAGTACTTC. Translation: CASSLDGGRQTQYF.

In DNA form, the CDR3 reads TGCAGCGTTGAAAGTCAGGGCTCCTACGAGCAGTACTTC. It encodes CSVESQGSYEQYF. The rearrangement joins TRBV29-1 to TRBJ2-7; the D gene is possibly TRBD1 (5 bases). The germline V and J ends were trimmed by 2 bases and 0 bases, with 8 bases remaining between them. The CDR3 extends over 13 amino acids. Germline-derived CDR1 and CDR2 are SQVTM and ANQGSEA.

This clonotype was seen a single time. The chain joins TRBV5-1 to TRBJ2-3, with 14 bases matching TRBD2. V trimming: 2 bases; J trimming: 4 bases; junction bases outside the gene matches: 3. The CDR3 length is 16 residues. The germline gives CDR1 SGHRS, CDR2 YFSETQ. CDR3 sequence reads: CASSFGTSGGPDTQYF. CDR3 DNA sequence: TGCGCCAGCAGCTTTGGGACTAGCGGGGGCCCAGATACGCAGTATTTT.

This clonotype was observed a few times. The gene calls are TRBV7-9 and TRBJ2-7; 7 bases line up with TRBD2. J gave up 2 bases and V 2 bases, and 6 bases lay outside the gene matches. This CDR3 is 15 amino acids long. The germline gives CDR1 SEHNR, CDR2 FQNEAQ (reference sequence). The CDR3 sequence: CASSLRTSDTYEQYF. The CDR3 coding sequence is TGTGCCAGCAGCTTACGAACTAGCGATACCTACGAGCAGTACTTC.

This clonotype was counted only a few times. The chain recombines TRBV14 with TRBJ2-7; D is unclear. Per the germline V gene, CDR1 is SGHDN and CDR2 is FVKESK. V was clipped by 4 bases and J by 0 bases, with 7 bases between them. The CDR3 runs 13 residues. CDR3 in DNA: TGTGCCAGCAGCCCTGATCTCTCCTACGAGCAGTACTTC. Residues: CASSPDLSYEQYF.